The text below deals with one TCR beta chain. Its target is not known. This sample is drawn from a study of shared clonotypes between healthy human individuals. Study details: Donor ages ranged 18 to 49 years: a couple of women, a few men. Broader study findings: Naive subsets generally exceeded memory subsets in estimated richness.

V dropped 5 bases and J dropped 7 bases, with 15 bases sitting between them. Germline V gene lookup returns CDR1 MNHEY and CDR2 SMNVEV (reference sequence). This CDR3 is built from 14 residues. TCRdb's table, derived via immunoSEQ multiplex PCR, lists solely in-frame clones and lacks some. Of about 2.3 million clones listed, 85% to 95% are singletons. Material: naive CD4+ T cells from PBMCs. Stated subset: CD45RA+ positively selected. The chain recombines TRBV27 with TRBJ2-1, with a tentative D call TRBD1 (5 bases). This TCR was sampled from a young man in good health. Some clones in this sample may be carry-over from other donors' samples. The DNA of the CDR3 is TGTGCCAGCAGTCTTGGCAGGGAAGGAAATGAGCAGTTCTTC. Its translation: CASSLGREGNEQFF.